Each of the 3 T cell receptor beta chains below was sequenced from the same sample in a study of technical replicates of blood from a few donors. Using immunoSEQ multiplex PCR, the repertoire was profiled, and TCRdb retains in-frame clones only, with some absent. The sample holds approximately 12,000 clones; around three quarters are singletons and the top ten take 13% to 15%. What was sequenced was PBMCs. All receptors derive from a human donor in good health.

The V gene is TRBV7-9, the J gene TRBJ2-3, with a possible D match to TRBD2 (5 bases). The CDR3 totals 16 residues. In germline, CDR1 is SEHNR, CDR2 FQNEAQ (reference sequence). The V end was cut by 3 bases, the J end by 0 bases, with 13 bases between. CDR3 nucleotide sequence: TGTGCCAGCAGCTTCAGCGGACCTATTAGCACAGATACGCAGTATTTT. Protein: CASSFSGPISTDTQYF.

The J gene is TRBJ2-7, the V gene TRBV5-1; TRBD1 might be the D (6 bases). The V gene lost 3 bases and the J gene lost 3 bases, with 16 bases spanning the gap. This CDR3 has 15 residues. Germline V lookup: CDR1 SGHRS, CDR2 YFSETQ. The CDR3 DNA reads TGCGCCAGCAGCTATACAGGGCGGTGGGACTACGAGCAGTACTTC. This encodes CASSYTGRWDYEQYF.

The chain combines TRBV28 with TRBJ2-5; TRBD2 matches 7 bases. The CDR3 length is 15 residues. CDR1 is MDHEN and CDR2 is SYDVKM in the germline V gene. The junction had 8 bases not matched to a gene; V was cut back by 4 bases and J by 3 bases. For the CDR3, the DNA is TGTGCCAGCAGTTCAACCTCAGCGGGAAAAGAGACCCAGTACTTC. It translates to CASSSTSAGKETQYF.